In this sample, the clone carrying this T cell receptor beta chain is medium-sized. Its cognate antigen is unknown. Some clones are missing from TCRdb's copy, which holds only in-frame ones; the method was immunoSEQ multiplex PCR. This sample has 4,000 to 6,500 clones, with 55% found just once. The data belong to a study of CXCR4 blockade with PD-1 therapy in pancreatic cancer. The study, taken as a whole, reports: Frequent tumor clones were encoded by many distinct rearrangements, suggesting shared antigens. Survival did not correlate with tumor clonality, which averaged 0.14 versus 0.05. Only TCRbeta chains were sequenced here.

These archived tumors were resected from patients never given neoadjuvant therapy beforehand. This TCR came from a human donor with pancreatic ductal adenocarcinoma. What was sequenced was tumor tissue.

The CDR3, as DNA: TGTGCCAGCAGCGACTGGGACGGCTCTGGGGCCAACGTCCTGACTTTC. As protein: CASSDWDGSGANVLTF. V gene TRBV11-3 combines with J gene TRBJ2-6, with D perhaps given as TRBD1 or TRBD2 (5 bases each). CDR1 SGHNT and CDR2 YENEEA come from the germline V gene. The CDR3 extends over 16 amino acids. Trimming left V 5 bases short and J 0 bases short, with 11 bases between.